This T cell receptor (beta chain) was retrieved from a study of graft-versus-host responses after intestinal transplantation. Study details: All recipients were transplanted with multivisceral, liver-intestinal, or isolated intestinal grafts. Anti-thymocyte globulin induction was given to all recipients, followed by tacrolimus and steroids for two to four years.

Per germline, CDR1 MGHDK and CDR2 SYGVNS. The CDR3 contains 18 residues. The V and J ends lost 4 bases and 5 bases, in that order; junction bases with no gene match: 13. Generated by immunoSEQ multiplex PCR, the TCRdb table keeps only in-frame clones and is missing some. The sample includes approximately 4,700 clones, 25% to 30% of them seen just once. Responders (approximately 200,000, CFSE-labeled) met approximately 200,000 stimulators that were irradiated and violet-dye-labeled. Proliferating CFSE-low CD3+CD4+ and CD3+CD8+ responders were sorted post-reaction. This receptor was taken from a human patient who was an organ donor for intestinal transplantation. This rearrangement joins TRBV25-1 to TRBJ2-3; TRBD2 matches 12 bases. Here the sequenced sample was alloreactive CD8+ T cells from a mixed lymphocyte reaction culture, taken before transplantation. Subset described: CFSE-low proliferating T cells sorted from approximately 6-day pre-transplant mixed lymphocyte reaction (GvH or HvG direction). The CDR3 nucleotides read TGTGCCAGCAGTGGACCCTCGACTAGCGGGGGCGAGTTAGATACGCAGTATTTT. This gives the protein CASSGPSTSGGELDTQYF.